This record concerns one T cell receptor beta chain sequence. Its antigen is still unknown. In TCRdb, the 5' RACE reads were re-called with MiXCR into one record per CDR3 protein. The sample consists of more than 60,000 distinct CDR3 sequences, just under 5% of them appearing once. This sample was included in a study of early T cells in non-severe SARS-CoV-2 infection. General study findings and limits: The VDJdb matching leaned toward anti-spike CD8 responses and overlooked private and CD4 specificities.

J gave up 4 bases and V 0 bases, and 4 bases lay outside the gene matches. This CDR3 spans 16 amino acids. Germline V gene sequence: CDR1 LGHNA, CDR2 YNFKEQ. This TCR came from an adult who was a healthcare worker with PCR-confirmed SARS-CoV-2 infection or an uninfected control (not recorded which). The material sequenced was whole blood. The chain couples TRBV4-2 to TRBJ2-3, with 10 bases fitting TRBD2. The CDR3 is CASSQDVAGGPDTQYF. CDR3 in DNA: TGTGCCAGCAGCCAAGACGTAGCGGGAGGTCCAGATACGCAGTATTTT.